What follows are 30 T cell receptor beta chains derived from one specimen sequenced in a study of cytomegalovirus exposure and HLA in healthy donors. 60 Vbeta and 13 Jbeta primers were used in PCR. Sequencing was performed with immunoSEQ multiplex PCR; in TCRdb, only in-frame clones are kept and a portion is missing. The sample has around 200,000 clones, and its top ten clones hold more than 0.95%. Sequencing was performed on PBMCs. The receptors here all came from a girl aged 2-9 years in good health and CMV-seropositive.

This sequence joins TRBV28 and TRBJ2-6; D might be TRBD1 (5 bases). The CDR3 spans 15 residues. V gave up 3 bases and J gave up 0 bases, with 6 bases separating them. CDR1 is MDHEN, CDR2 SYDVKM, per germline. This CDR3 is CASSFQGSGANVLTF. The CDR3 nucleotides read TGTGCCAGCAGTTTTCAGGGCTCTGGGGCCAACGTCCTGACTTTC.

This chain links TRBV6-5 with TRBJ1-2; 7 nucleotides agree with TRBD1. The CDR3 has 14 amino acids. Germline trimming cut 5 bases from V and 2 bases from J; bases unmatched to any gene: 5. CDR1 is MNHEY, CDR2 SVGAGI, per germline. As DNA, the CDR3 is TGTGCCAGCAGTCGTCGGGGACAGAACTATGGCTACACCTTC. Translated: CASSRRGQNYGYTF.

This chain links TRBV6-5 with TRBJ1-2, with no clear D. Between the trimmed V and J ends, which lost 4 bases and 5 bases, there was a span of 11 bases. The CDR3 consists of 13 residues. Germline assignment: CDR1 MNHEY and CDR2 SVGAGI. The CDR3 DNA reads as TGTGCCAGCAGTTTGGAGACGGGTTATGGCTACACCTTC. This encodes CASSLETGYGYTF.

J is TRBJ1-5 and V is TRBV28; D is unresolved. Trimming removed 1 base at V and 3 bases at J, with 7 bases between. The CDR3 consists of 14 residues. Germline-derived CDR1 and CDR2 are MDHEN and SYDVKM. As DNA, the CDR3 is TGTGCCAGCAGTTTATTAGACACCAATCAGCCCCAGCATTTT. Translation: CASSLLDTNQPQHF.

V gene TRBV6-5 combines with J gene TRBJ1-1, with unresolved D. Germline assignment: CDR1 MNHEY and CDR2 SVGAGI. The CDR3 covers 15 residues. With 6 bases removed from V and 0 bases from J, the gap between germline ends came to 14 bases. The CDR3 spells CASSGPFGLNTEAFF. In nucleotides, the CDR3 is TGTGCCAGCAGCGGTCCCTTCGGGTTGAACACTGAAGCTTTCTTT.

The rearrangement uses TRBV28 and TRBJ2-5; 7 bases map to TRBD1. CDR1 and CDR2 (germline): MDHEN, SYDVKM. Germline trimming cut 10 bases from V and 2 bases from J; bases unmatched to any gene: 10. The CDR3 runs to 14 residues. CDR3 DNA sequence: TGTGCCACCAAAAGACAGGGCAAACAAGAGACCCAGTACTTC. Its protein product is CATKRQGKQETQYF.

Comments on this clone: The same CDR3 is also encoded by other DNA sequences in this sample. The genes are TRBV5-1 and TRBJ1-1, with D perhaps matching TRBD1 (6 bases). Germline values: CDR1 SGHRS, CDR2 YFSETQ. The CDR3 is 15 amino acids. V was cut by 0 bases and J by 1 base, with 10 bases left in between. The CDR3, as DNA: TGCGCCAGCAGCTTGGGTCAGGGGCGGAACACTGAAGCTTTCTTT. Translating it yields CASSLGQGRNTEAFF.

V is TRBV5-6 and J is TRBJ2-7; a possible D gene is TRBD2 (7 bases). V was clipped by 0 bases and J by 3 bases, with 13 bases between them. There are 15 residues in the CDR3. The germline V gene has CDR1 SGHDT and CDR2 YYEEEE. The CDR3 DNA reads TGTGCCAGCAGCTTGGAAGTGGGGGGGCGCTACGAGCAGTACTTC. Its protein product is CASSLEVGGRYEQYF.

V usage is TRBV5-4 and J usage is TRBJ2-2, with D unclear. CDR1 SGHNT and CDR2 YYREEE come from the germline V gene (reference sequence). The germline V and J ends were trimmed by 0 bases and 0 bases, with 6 bases remaining between them. The CDR3 runs 15 residues. The CDR3 sequence is CASSLARTNTGELFF. The CDR3, as DNA: TGTGCCAGCAGCTTGGCCAGAACGAACACCGGGGAGCTGTTTTTT.

V usage is TRBV4-1 and J usage is TRBJ2-7; 8 bases align to TRBD1. This CDR3 is 16 amino acids long. V shed 4 bases, J shed 0 bases, and the junction held 8 bases outside the gene matches. Germline-derived CDR1 and CDR2 are MGHRA and YSYEKL. This CDR3 is CASSPAGTGYSYEQYF. CDR3 coding DNA: TGCGCCAGCAGCCCAGCCGGGACAGGCTACTCCTACGAGCAGTACTTC.

The chain employs TRBV5-1 and TRBJ1-1, with D possibly TRBD1 on 6 matching bases. The CDR3 is 14 residues long. The V end lost 0 bases, the J end lost 5 bases, and 11 bases lay between the germline ends. Germline-derived CDR1 and CDR2 are SGHRS and YFSETQ. This CDR3 reads CASSLGGQETEAFF. CDR3 nucleotide sequence: TGCGCCAGCAGCTTGGGGGGGCAGGAGACTGAAGCTTTCTTT.

The CDR3 nucleotides read TGTGCCAGCAGAGACAGGGGGCTTGATGGCTACACCTTC. This sequence encodes CASRDRGLDGYTF. The gene calls are TRBV27 and TRBJ1-2; 10 bases are shared with TRBD1. The CDR3 loop spans 13 amino acids. V dropped 6 bases and J dropped 6; count of bases not matched to a gene: 4. Per germline, CDR1 MNHEY and CDR2 SMNVEV (reference sequence).

A word on this clone: Other DNA sequences from this sample encode an identical CDR3 as well. CDR3 bases: TGTGCCAGCAGCCTCGGTGGGGGCGAGCAGTTCTTC. Translated: CASSLGGGEQFF. The chain has TRBV5-6 and TRBJ2-1, with a possible D match to TRBD1 (6 bases). The CDR3 is made up of 12 amino acids. Germline assignment: CDR1 SGHDT and CDR2 YYEEEE. Trimming took 4 bases from V and 10 from J, leaving 12 bases between them. Full variable domain (missing parts from reference TRBV5-6 and TRBJ2-1): DAGVTQSPTHLIKTRGQQVTLRCSPKSGHDTVSWYQQALGQGPQFIFQYYEEEERQRGNFPDRFSGHQFPNYSSELNVNALLLGDSALYLCASSLGGGEQFFGPGTRLTVL.

This chain joins TRBV7-9 and TRBJ2-1, with 8 bases lining up with TRBD2. The CDR3 covers 17 residues. With 2 bases clipped from V and 0 bases from J, the junction kept 6 bases outside the gene matches. Germline loops: CDR1 SEHNR, CDR2 FQNEAQ (reference sequence). The CDR3 spells CASSLPGLEFSYNEQFF. The CDR3 region has the DNA TGTGCCAGCAGCTTACCGGGACTAGAGTTCTCCTACAATGAGCAGTTCTTC.

The chain carries TRBV27 and TRBJ1-2; D possibly corresponds to TRBD1 (6 bases). Trimming removed 5 bases at V and 8 bases at J, with 15 bases between. Per germline, CDR1 MNHEY and CDR2 SMNVEV (reference sequence). The CDR3 length is 13 residues. CDR3 sequence (DNA): TGTGCCAGCAGTCCACAGGGACCTCGGGGCTACACCTTC. It yields the protein CASSPQGPRGYTF.

The V and J genes are TRBV4-2 and TRBJ2-7, with D perhaps TRBD2 (5 bases). V was shortened by 0 bases and J by 3 bases, with 12 bases between the two germline ends. Germline assignment: CDR1 LGHNA and CDR2 YNFKEQ. The CDR3 is 15 amino acids. CDR3: CASSQEASIFYEQYF. CDR3 in DNA: TGTGCCAGCAGCCAAGAAGCTAGCATCTTCTACGAGCAGTACTTC.

This chain's CDR3 is CASSQDSITDTQYF. The CDR3 coding sequence is TGCGCCAGCAGCCAAGATAGTATTACAGATACGCAGTATTTT. This chain uses TRBV4-1 with TRBJ2-3; D is undetermined. Germline loops: CDR1 MGHRA, CDR2 YSYEKL. Trimming pared 0 bases from V and 3 bases from J, leaving 7 bases between. This CDR3 region has 14 residues.

The V and J genes are TRBV7-9 and TRBJ2-7; a possible D gene is TRBD1 (5 bases). Germline-derived CDR1 and CDR2 are SEHNR and FQNEAQ (reference sequence). This CDR3 is built from 14 residues. The ends were cut back, 5 bases at V and 4 bases at J, with 15 bases in the middle. The CDR3 reads CASSQAGSLYEQYF. CDR3 DNA sequence: TGTGCCAGCAGCCAAGCAGGGTCGTTATACGAGCAGTACTTC.

This chain uses TRBV27 with TRBJ2-5; perhaps TRBD2 as D (6 bases). V shed 5 bases and J shed 0 bases, with 19 bases lying between them. The CDR3 has 17 residues. The V gene's germline CDR1 is MNHEY and CDR2 SMNVEV (reference sequence). CDR3 sequence: CASSPGRNYGYQETQYF. Written as DNA, the CDR3 is TGTGCCAGCAGTCCCGGGAGAAACTATGGGTACCAAGAGACCCAGTACTTC.

The V gene is TRBV28, the J gene TRBJ2-7; 11 nucleotides align to TRBD1. Germline lookup yields CDR1 MDHEN and CDR2 SYDVKM. The CDR3 loop spans 15 amino acids. With 4 bases clipped from V and 5 bases from J, the junction kept 7 bases outside the gene matches. CDR3 nucleotides: TGTGCCAGCAGTTCGGGCGGGACAGGGGGTGACGAGCAGTACTTC. It codes for CASSSGGTGGDEQYF. Looking up the rest from reference TRBV28 and TRBJ2-7 gives the full variable domain: DVKVTQSSRYLVKRTGEKVFLECVQDMDHENMFWYRQDPGLGLRLIYFSYDVKMKEKGDIPEGYSVSREKKERFSLILESASTNQTSMYLCASSSGGTGGDEQYFGPGTRLTVT.

The CDR3 DNA reads as TGTGCCACCAGCAGAGATGCGGGAGGGGGTTCCTACAATGAGCAGTTCTTC. Its protein is CATSRDAGGGSYNEQFF. The V call is TRBV15, the J call TRBJ2-1; 9 bases are a match to TRBD2. Per the germline V gene, CDR1 is LNHNV and CDR2 is YYDKDF (reference sequence). The ends lost 0 bases at V and 1 base at J; junction bases unmatched: 4. The CDR3 is 17 amino acids.

The J gene is TRBJ2-5, the V gene TRBV14; perhaps TRBD1 as D (5 bases). Trimming shortened V by 0 bases and J by 13 bases, and 15 bases separated the two germline ends. The CDR3 covers 13 residues. The germline V gene has CDR1 SGHDN and CDR2 FVKESK. The CDR3, as DNA: TGTGCCAGCAGCCAAGAAGGGCTAGGGGCCCGGTACTTC. It translates to CASSQEGLGARYF.

This chain joins TRBV5-6 and TRBJ1-4; D is unclear. This CDR3 spans 15 amino acids. Trimming removed 0 bases from V and 2 bases from J, with 8 bases in between. Germline lookup yields CDR1 SGHDT and CDR2 YYEEEE. CDR3 DNA sequence: TGTGCCAGCAGCTTGGGAGAGGGCACTAATGAAAAACTGTTTTTT. This translates into CASSLGEGTNEKLFF.

V and J are TRBV6-5 and TRBJ1-2; D perhaps matches TRBD1 (6 bases). Trimming took off 6 bases at V and 8 bases at J, with 16 bases between the two ends. Germline values: CDR1 MNHEY, CDR2 SVGAGI. CDR3 length: 13 residues. The CDR3 DNA is TGTGCCAGCAGCTCCGACAGGCGTAGGGGCTACACCTTC. Translation gives CASSSDRRRGYTF.

This chain connects TRBV6-6 to TRBJ2-3, with 11 nucleotides matching TRBD2. CDR1 is MNHNY, CDR2 SVGAGI, per germline (reference sequence). The CDR3 has 16 amino acids. Trimming took 5 bases from V and 6 from J; bases not matched to a gene: 10. CDR3 sequence (DNA): TGTGCCAGCAGTCCCAGTAGCGGGAGGGCCGTGGATACGCAGTATTTT. Translated, it gives CASSPSSGRAVDTQYF.

The CDR3 sequence is CSYLRGPYEQYF. CDR3 in DNA: TGCAGCTACTTACGAGGGCCCTACGAGCAGTACTTC. The V call is TRBV29-1, the J call TRBJ2-7, with D possibly being TRBD2 (5 bases). Germline V lookup: CDR1 SQVTM, CDR2 ANQGSEA. The CDR3 runs 12 residues. The germline V and J ends were trimmed by 8 bases and 2 bases, with 13 bases remaining between them.

The chain carries TRBV18 and TRBJ2-7; D is unclear. Trimming stripped 5 bases from V and 3 bases from J, with 11 bases between. Per germline, CDR1 KGHSH and CDR2 LQKENI. This CDR3 spans 13 amino acids. DNA of the CDR3: TGTGCCAGCTCAGCGAGTGCAAACTACGAGCAGTACTTC. Its translation: CASSASANYEQYF.

The chain uses TRBV18 and TRBJ2-2, with D unresolved. Per germline, CDR1 KGHSH and CDR2 LQKENI. The germline V and J ends were trimmed by 3 bases and 2 bases, with 10 bases remaining between them. The CDR3 is 15 residues long. CDR3: CASSPTAVNTGELFF. The DNA for the CDR3 is TGTGCCAGCTCACCCACGGCGGTTAACACCGGGGAGCTGTTTTTT.

This sequence joins TRBV19 and TRBJ1-1, with D unclear. Germline V gene lookup returns CDR1 LNHDA and CDR2 SQIVND (reference sequence). This CDR3 contains 13 residues. The germline V and J ends were trimmed by 3 bases and 6 bases, with 11 bases remaining between them. CDR3 DNA sequence: TGTGCCAGTAGTATGAGCAGTAGCGCTGAAGCTTTCTTT. Protein product: CASSMSSSAEAFF.

This sequence joins TRBV28 and TRBJ2-2; TRBD2 aligns across 8 bases. Trimming removed 2 bases from V and 2 bases from J; junction bases left unmatched: 4. The CDR3 is 16 amino acids. CDR1 and CDR2 from the germline V gene are MDHEN and SYDVKM. The CDR3 nucleotides read TGTGCCAGCAGTTTACAAACTAGCGGCAACACCGGGGAGCTGTTTTTT. Amino acid sequence: CASSLQTSGNTGELFF. The whole variable domain, remainder taken from reference TRBV28 and TRBJ2-2, is DVKVTQSSRYLVKRTGEKVFLECVQDMDHENMFWYRQDPGLGLRLIYFSYDVKMKEKGDIPEGYSVSREKKERFSLILESASTNQTSMYLCASSLQTSGNTGELFFGEGSRLTVL.